The sequence of this T cell receptor (beta chain) was determined in a study of blood T cell repertoires in COVID-19. Study-level information: The samples span acute and convalescent COVID-19 from the United States, Italy and Spain. Sources were T cells, B-cell-depleted T cells, or PBMCs; the material itself was cDNA or gDNA.

Trimming stripped 1 base from V and 2 bases from J, with 12 bases between. The CDR3 runs to 17 residues. Per germline, CDR1 LNHDA and CDR2 SQIVND (reference sequence). Authors' methods: Estimated nucleated cell counts came from reference gene primer amplification. Only in-frame clones appear in the TCRdb table, and some are missing; sequencing was by immunoSEQ multiplex PCR. V, J and clone size reflect that table, while D and trimming were determined from the DNA. The sample contains over 150,000 clones, roughly 79% of which appear only once. This clonotype originated in a human donor with acute or convalescent COVID-19. The donor label of this sample is uncertain. The chain has TRBV19 and TRBJ2-6; maybe TRBD1 (5 bases). Sequencing was done on a sample of peripheral blood. Here the CDR3 DNA reads TGTGCCAGTAGTATAGTCCAACAGGCCCCTGGGGCCAACGTCCTGACTTTC. Encoded protein: CASSIVQQAPGANVLTF.